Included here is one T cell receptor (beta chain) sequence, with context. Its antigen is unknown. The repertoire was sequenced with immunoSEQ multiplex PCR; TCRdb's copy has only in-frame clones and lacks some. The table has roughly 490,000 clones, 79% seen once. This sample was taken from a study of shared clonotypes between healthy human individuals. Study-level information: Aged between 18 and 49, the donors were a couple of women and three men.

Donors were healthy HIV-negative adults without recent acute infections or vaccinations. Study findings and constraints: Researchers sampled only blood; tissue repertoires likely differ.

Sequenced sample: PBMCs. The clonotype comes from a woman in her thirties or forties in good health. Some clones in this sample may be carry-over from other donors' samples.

CDR3 sequence: CASSPDAGTGVGEQYF. The CDR3 DNA reads TGTGCCAGCAGCCCCGACGCCGGGACAGGGGTTGGCGAGCAGTACTTC. The chain is built from TRBV6-4 and TRBJ2-7, with 10 bases that match TRBD1. The CDR3 has 16 amino acids. With 6 bases clipped from V and 6 bases from J, the junction kept 14 bases outside the gene matches. Per the germline V gene, CDR1 is MRHNA and CDR2 is SNTAGT.